This T cell receptor (beta chain) emerged from a study of cytomegalovirus exposure and HLA in healthy donors. Whole-study results and caveats: According to a later analysis, donors in an Asian-associated ancestry cluster reportedly had fewer N-insertions than the roughly 660-donor mean.

To note about this clone: Its specificity is unknown.

PCR employed 60 Vbeta and 13 Jbeta primers. Measured with immunoSEQ multiplex PCR; TCRdb has only the in-frame clones, and not every one. The sample lists 200,000 to 250,000 clones, 70% to 85% occurring once. In germline, CDR1 is MDHEN, CDR2 SYDVKM. CDR3 size: 18 residues. Trimming cost V 4 bases and J 6 bases, with 27 bases left between them. The sample consisted of PBMCs. The chain joins TRBV28 to TRBJ1-2; no firm D call. This receptor was taken from a woman aged 40 to 50 in good health and CMV-seronegative. For the CDR3, the DNA is TGTGCCAGCAGTTATGAGGTCGTCGAGGGCCGGGTAAAGGATGGCTACACCTTC. Its protein product is CASSYEVVEGRVKDGYTF.